The entry that follows covers one T cell receptor (beta chain) sequence. Its antigen is undetermined. Documented time point: cycle 4 day 1 (C4D1), after less than 7 weeks of nivolumab. No patient escaped relapse after autologous stem cell transplantation, and brentuximab vedotin exposure varied. Under best response, outcomes were complete response, partial response or progressive disease. The record originates from a study of PD-1 blockade in classical Hodgkin lymphoma. Whole-study results and caveats: The diversity seen at baseline in complete responders resembled that of newly diagnosed patients. There remain no defined causes for the repertoire differences, which possibly reflect disease activity or prior therapy.

TCRdb keeps only in-frame clones here, not all; method: immunoSEQ multiplex PCR. The table records 100,000 or so clones, roughly 91% of them present only once. The CDR3 extends over 13 amino acids. Per germline, CDR1 SGHRS and CDR2 YFSETQ. Losses at the gene ends were 6 bases for V and 6 bases for J; bases not matched to a gene: 5. The chain links TRBV5-1 to TRBJ2-2, with TRBD1 identical over 7 bases. This receptor was taken from a human donor with classical Hodgkin lymphoma. Sequenced here: peripheral blood mononuclear cells (PBMCs), sampled before the fourth cycle of nivolumab. The CDR3 DNA is TGCGCCAGCACCCAAAGGGGGCCCGGGGAGCTGTTTTTT. It encodes CASTQRGPGELFF. Full variable domain (remainder filled in from reference TRBV5-1 and TRBJ2-2): KAGVTQTPRYLIKTRGQQVTLSCSPISGHRSVSWYQQTPGQGLQFLFEYFSETQRNKGNFPGRFSGRQFSNSRSEMNVSTLELGDSALYLCASTQRGPGELFFGEGSRLTVL.